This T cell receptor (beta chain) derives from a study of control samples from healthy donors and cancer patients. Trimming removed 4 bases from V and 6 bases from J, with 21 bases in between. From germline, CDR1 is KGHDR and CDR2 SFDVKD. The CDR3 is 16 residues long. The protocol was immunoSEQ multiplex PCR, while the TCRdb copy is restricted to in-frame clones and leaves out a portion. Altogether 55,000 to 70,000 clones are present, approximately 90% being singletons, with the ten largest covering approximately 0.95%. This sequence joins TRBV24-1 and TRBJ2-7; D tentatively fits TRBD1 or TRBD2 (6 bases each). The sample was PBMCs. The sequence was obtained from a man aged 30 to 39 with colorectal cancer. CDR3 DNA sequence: TGTGCCACCAGTGACTCCCGACAGGAGGGGCTTATCGAGCAGTACTTC. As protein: CATSDSRQEGLIEQYF.